The present entry profiles one T cell receptor (beta chain) with its context. Germline CDR1 reads SGHVS; CDR2 reads FQNEAQ. Trimming took off 5 bases at V and 7 bases at J, with 14 bases between the two ends. The CDR3 loop spans 13 amino acids. Lesional scalp punch biopsies and peripheral blood were collected from alopecia areata patients. Sequencing templates came from extracted RNA that was reverse transcribed into cDNA. The assay was immunoSEQ multiplex PCR, and TCRdb's table has in-frame clones only and misses some. The sample holds about 7,500 clones, roughly 69% seen once. The entry originates in a study of CD8+ T cells in alopecia areata. In the study overall: Twice a day, 5 to 10 mg of oral tofacitinib was administered to treated patients.

The rearrangement links TRBV7-8 to TRBJ1-2, with D uncertain. The source was skin, collected at week 0. This clonotype was obtained from a human donor with alopecia areata. CDR3 protein: CASSTPEYGGYTF. CDR3 in DNA: TGTGCCAGCAGCACCCCAGAGTACGGTGGCTACACCTTC.